The T cell receptor (beta chain) under discussion was sequenced for a study of blood T cell repertoires in COVID-19. Across the whole study: Acute and convalescent COVID-19 samples came from the United States, Italy and Spain. Sources were T cells, B-cell-depleted T cells, or PBMCs; the material itself was cDNA or gDNA.

Per the authors' pipeline: Amplifying reference gene primers gave estimates of nucleated cell counts. Sequencing used immunoSEQ multiplex PCR; TCRdb keeps in-frame clones, though not all of them. The V and J calls and clone size come from that table; D and trimming were worked out from the DNA. The sample contains 50,000 or so clones, approximately 86% of which appear only once. Trimming left V 3 bases short and J 5 bases short, with 19 bases between. Germline values: CDR1 SGHNT, CDR2 YENEEA. This CDR3 has 16 amino acids. The V call is TRBV11-3, the J call TRBJ2-5, with D perhaps matching TRBD1 (8 bases). The sequencing sample was made of peripheral blood. This TCR derives from a man aged 35 to 55 with acute or convalescent COVID-19. The chain's CDR3 is CASSFSGTGGGETQYF. The CDR3 DNA reads as TGTGCCAGCAGCTTCTCCGGTACAGGGGGGGGCGAGACCCAGTACTTC.